This T cell receptor beta chain stems from a study of blood T cell repertoires in COVID-19. Study details: From the United States, Italy and Spain came samples of acute and convalescent COVID-19. The analysed material was cDNA or gDNA that came from T cells, B-cell-depleted T cells, or PBMCs.

J was trimmed by 9 bases and V by 5 bases; bases with no gene match: 9. The CDR3 is 16 amino acids. Germline V gives CDR1 SEHNR, CDR2 FQNEAQ (reference sequence). Original methodology: Estimation of nucleated cell counts relied on the amplification of reference gene primers. The protocol was immunoSEQ multiplex PCR, while the TCRdb copy is restricted to in-frame clones and leaves out a portion. The V and J calls and clone size are taken from that table; D and trimming were inferred from the DNA. The sample has 30,000 to 40,000 clones; approximately 89% are singletons. The specimen sequenced was peripheral blood. This chain links TRBV7-9 with TRBJ2-1, with 14 bases matching TRBD2. This clonotype was obtained from a man in his 60s with active COVID-19. CDR3 in amino acids: CASSHPGLAGGGEQFF. CDR3 nucleotides: TGTGCCAGCAGCCACCCCGGACTAGCGGGAGGCGGTGAGCAGTTCTTC.